The 7 T cell receptor beta chains given below trace back to one sample, sequenced in a study of T cell responses to AZD1222 COVID-19 vaccine. Profiled with immunoSEQ multiplex PCR; TCRdb holds only in-frame clones, not every one. The sample yields approximately 50,000 clones, around three quarters seen once. The sequences come from peripheral blood, collected on day 0 of AZD1222 vaccination. These receptors all come from an adult in good health.

This chain connects TRBV28 to TRBJ1-6, with 7 bases that match TRBD1. The trim removed 4 bases at V and 8 bases at J, leaving 2 bases unmatched. The germline V gene has CDR1 MDHEN and CDR2 SYDVKM. The CDR3 has 13 residues. CDR3 nucleotide sequence: TGTGCCAGCAGTTCGGGACAGTATTCACCCCTCCACTTT. Translated: CASSSGQYSPLHF. The full variable domain, with the rest looked up from reference TRBV28 and TRBJ1-6, is DVKVTQSSRYLVKRTGEKVFLECVQDMDHENMFWYRQDPGLGLRLIYFSYDVKMKEKGDIPEGYSVSREKKERFSLILESASTNQTSMYLCASSSGQYSPLHFGNGTRLTVT.

The chain couples TRBV5-4 to TRBJ2-5; 13 bases fit TRBD2. This CDR3 is 17 amino acids long. In germline, CDR1 is SGHNT, CDR2 YYREEE (reference sequence). J lost 4 bases, V lost 4 bases, and 10 bases had no gene match. CDR3 DNA sequence: TGTGCCAGCAGCGCGAGACTAGCGGGGGGCTTGTTAGAGACCCAGTACTTC. Encoded protein: CASSARLAGGLLETQYF.

Only a few counts were recorded for this clone. This sequence joins TRBV6-5 and TRBJ2-2; perhaps D is TRBD1 or TRBD2 (5 bases each). CDR1 and CDR2 from the germline V gene are MNHEY and SVGAGI. The CDR3 is made up of 14 amino acids. The V gene lost 8 bases and the J gene lost 0 bases, with 10 bases spanning the gap. The CDR3 here is CASFGTANTGELFF. CDR3 in DNA: TGTGCCAGCTTTGGGACGGCGAACACCGGGGAGCTGTTTTTT.

The sample holds a few counts of this clone. In nucleotides, the CDR3 is TGTGCCAGCAGCTTCGGTGGGACTGAAGCTTTCTTT. The encoded protein is CASSFGGTEAFF. V and J are TRBV5-4 and TRBJ1-1; D gene ambiguous. The CDR3 spans 12 residues. Trimming stripped 2 bases from V and 5 bases from J, with 7 bases between. Germline assignment: CDR1 SGHNT and CDR2 YYREEE (reference sequence).

The chain links TRBV7-8 to TRBJ2-2; tentatively, D is TRBD1 (6 bases). V lost 5 bases and J 4 bases, leaving 17 bases between the germline ends. The CDR3 has 16 residues. The germline gives CDR1 SGHVS, CDR2 FQNEAQ. CDR3 sequence reads: CASSPRTVRLTGELFF. In nucleotides, the CDR3 is TGTGCCAGCAGCCCGAGGACAGTTCGACTCACCGGGGAGCTGTTTTTT.

This clone was seen a single time. The rearrangement joins TRBV7-6 to TRBJ2-7; tentative D call: TRBD2 (6 bases). The CDR3 covers 13 residues. Germline V gene data show CDR1 as SGHVS and CDR2 as FNYEAQ. Deletions cut 5 bases from V and 5 bases from J, with 13 bases between. CDR3 sequence reads: CASSQGLNDEQYF. The CDR3 region has the DNA TGTGCCAGCAGCCAGGGACTCAACGACGAGCAGTACTTC.

V usage is TRBV5-6 and J usage is TRBJ1-2; no clear D gene. CDR3 length: 15 amino acids. Germline-derived CDR1 and CDR2 are SGHDT and YYEEEE. V gave up 3 bases and J gave up 1 base, with 13 bases separating them. CDR3 sequence reads: CASSYSAGINYGYTF. CDR3 nucleotide sequence: TGTGCCAGCAGCTACTCTGCGGGAATTAACTATGGCTACACCTTC.